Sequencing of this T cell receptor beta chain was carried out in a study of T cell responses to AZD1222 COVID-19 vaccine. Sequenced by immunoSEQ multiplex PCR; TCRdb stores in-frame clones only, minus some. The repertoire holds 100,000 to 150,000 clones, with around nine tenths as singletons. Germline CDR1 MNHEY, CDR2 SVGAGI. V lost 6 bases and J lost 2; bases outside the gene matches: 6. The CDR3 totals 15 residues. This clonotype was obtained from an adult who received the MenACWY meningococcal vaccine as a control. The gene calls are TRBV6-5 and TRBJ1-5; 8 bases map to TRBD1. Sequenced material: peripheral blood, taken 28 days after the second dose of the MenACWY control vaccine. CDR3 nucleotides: TGTGCCAGCAGCCCAGGGGGCTTGGGCAATCAGCCCCAGCATTTT. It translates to CASSPGGLGNQPQHF.